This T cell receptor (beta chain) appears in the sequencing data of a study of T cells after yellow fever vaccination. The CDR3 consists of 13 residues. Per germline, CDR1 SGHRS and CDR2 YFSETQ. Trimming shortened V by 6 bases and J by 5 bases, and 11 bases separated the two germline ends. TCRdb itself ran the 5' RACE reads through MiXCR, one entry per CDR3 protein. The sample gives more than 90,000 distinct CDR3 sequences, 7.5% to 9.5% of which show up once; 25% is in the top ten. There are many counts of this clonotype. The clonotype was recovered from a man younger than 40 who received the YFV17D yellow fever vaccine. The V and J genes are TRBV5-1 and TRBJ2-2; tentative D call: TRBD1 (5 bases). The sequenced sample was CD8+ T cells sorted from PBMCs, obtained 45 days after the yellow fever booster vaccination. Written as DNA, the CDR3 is TGCGCCAGCAAGGGGCCCCCAACCGGGGAGCTGTTTTTT. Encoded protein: CASKGPPTGELFF.